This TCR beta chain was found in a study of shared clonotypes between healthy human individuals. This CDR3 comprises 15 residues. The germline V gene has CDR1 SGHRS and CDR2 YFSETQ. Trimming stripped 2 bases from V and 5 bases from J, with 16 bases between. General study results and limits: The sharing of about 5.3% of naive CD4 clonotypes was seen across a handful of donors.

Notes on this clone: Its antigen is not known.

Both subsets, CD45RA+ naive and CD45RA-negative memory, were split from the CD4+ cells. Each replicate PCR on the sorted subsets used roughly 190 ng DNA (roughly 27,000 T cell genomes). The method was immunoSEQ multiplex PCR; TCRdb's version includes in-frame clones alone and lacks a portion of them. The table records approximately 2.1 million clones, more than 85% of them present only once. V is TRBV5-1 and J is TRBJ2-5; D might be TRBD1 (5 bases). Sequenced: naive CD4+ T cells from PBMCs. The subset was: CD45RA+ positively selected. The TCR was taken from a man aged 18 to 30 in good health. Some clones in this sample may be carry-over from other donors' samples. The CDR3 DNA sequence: TGCGCCAGCAGCTTTACGGTCAGGGTAGAGGAGACCCAGTACTTC. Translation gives CASSFTVRVEETQYF.